This TCR beta chain was retrieved from a study of neurological immune-mediated disorders. cDNA was made by 5'RACE with 10-nucleotide random UMIs. Every sequencing run generated in excess of 190 million TCR-beta sequences. These sequences covered 15-18 subjects. Each CDR3 protein gets one entry after TCRdb re-called the 5' RACE reads with MiXCR. The sample shows fewer than 40,000 distinct CDR3 sequences, about 12% of them seen only once. Study-level points and caveats: HTLV-1-associated myelopathy had the most TCR clonal expansion, whereas multiple sclerosis had the least (lower than in healthy controls). Private repertoires in all groups were suggested by the absence of shared CDR3 amino acid sequences among expanded clones across subjects.

V lost 1 base to trimming and J lost 0 bases, with 13 bases between them. Germline V gene data show CDR1 as LGHNA and CDR2 as YSLEER. The CDR3 runs 17 residues. This clonotype was observed at least ten times. Its antigen is as yet unknown. The time point: longitudinal time-point 2. Sequencing was performed on PBMCs. This clonotype was obtained from a woman between 35 and 50 years old in good health. The chain carries TRBV4-3 and TRBJ2-4, with D maybe TRBD2 (5 bases). CDR3 residues: CASSQGRGGIAKNIQYF. Written as DNA, the CDR3 is TGCGCCAGCAGCCAAGGGCGTGGAGGAATAGCCAAAAACATTCAGTACTTC.